This T cell receptor (beta chain) came from a study of blood T cell repertoires in COVID-19. Study context: Acute and convalescent COVID-19 specimens originated in the United States, Italy and Spain. PBMCs, B-cell-depleted T cells, or T cells provided the cDNA or gDNA that made up the material.

Authors' processing steps: Amplifying reference gene primers gave estimates of nucleated cell counts. The table came from immunoSEQ multiplex PCR; TCRdb's copy has only in-frame clones and leaves some out. That table furnishes V, J and clone size, whereas the DNA furnished D and trimming. The sample carries around 270,000 clones, 84% recorded once. CDR1 is SGHVS, CDR2 FNYEAQ, per germline. The CDR3 spans 13 residues. V gave up 4 bases and J gave up 5 bases; unmatched junction bases: 4. Only a few counts were recorded for this clone. The material sequenced was peripheral blood. The origin of this receptor is a middle-aged woman who had recovered from COVID-19. The chain recombines TRBV7-6 with TRBJ2-7; 8 nucleotides agree with TRBD2. In nucleotides, the CDR3 is TGTGCCAGCAGCTCCCGGACTAGCCACGAGCAGTACTTC. Its translation is CASSSRTSHEQYF.